The 24 T cell receptor beta chains reported below all come from one sample, sequenced in a study of blood T cell repertoires in COVID-19. Produced via immunoSEQ multiplex PCR; TCRdb's table is partial and in-frame only. Here the sample spans 55,000 to 75,000 clones, roughly 80% being singletons. Material: peripheral blood. The receptors were gathered from a man aged 60 to 69 with COVID-19, enrolled during active disease.

This chain connects TRBV1 to TRBJ1-4; the table's D call, TRBD1, was not checked against the DNA. TRBV1 is noted as a pseudogene. The CDR3 extends over 15 amino acids. Here the CDR3 reads CTSSQERTGYEKLFF. CDR3 nucleotide sequence: TGCACCAGCAGCCAAGAACGGACAGGGTATGAAAAACTGTTTTTT.

This clone was recorded only once. The V and J genes are TRBV19 and TRBJ2-1, with a possible D match to TRBD2 (6 bases). Trimming removed 1 base from V and 10 bases from J, with 20 bases in between. The CDR3 length is 16 residues. Germline V gene lookup returns CDR1 LNHDA and CDR2 SQIVND (reference sequence). The DNA of the CDR3 is TGTGCCAGTAGTATAGCGGCGGGGACTGGTTCAAAAGAGCAGTTCTTC. This encodes CASSIAAGTGSKEQFF.

The chain has TRBV15 and TRBJ2-3, with 8 bases lining up with TRBD1. V trimming: 2 bases; J trimming: 0 bases; junction bases outside the gene matches: 10. The CDR3 is 18 residues long. The V gene's germline CDR1 is LNHNV and CDR2 YYDKDF (reference sequence). The CDR3 here is CATSRMPGQGRSTDTQYF. DNA for the CDR3: TGTGCCACCAGCAGAATGCCTGGACAGGGACGTAGCACAGATACGCAGTATTTT.

The chain couples TRBV7-9 to TRBJ1-1; a weak D match, TRBD1 (5 bases). The germline CDR1 and CDR2 sequences are SEHNR and FQNEAQ (reference sequence). Trimming removed 0 bases at V and 4 bases at J, with 18 bases between. CDR3 length equals 17 residues. The CDR3 DNA reads TGTGCCAGCAGCTTAGCCCCCCTTTTCAGGGTGAGCACTGAAGCTTTCTTT. Translated, it gives CASSLAPLFRVSTEAFF.

The V gene is TRBV20-1, the J gene TRBJ1-5; TRBD1 is a possible D gene (6 bases). Germline V CDR1 and CDR2: DFQATT, SNEGSKA (reference sequence). The CDR3 totals 14 residues. Trimming left V 3 bases short and J 3 bases short, with 12 bases between. The CDR3 region has the DNA TGCAGTGCTAGTTTCGGGACAAACAATCAGCCCCAGCATTTT. It yields the protein CSASFGTNNQPQHF.

This rearrangement joins TRBV28 to TRBJ1-1, with 11 bases fitting TRBD1. CDR3 length equals 15 residues. Germline CDR1 and CDR2: MDHEN and SYDVKM. V lost 9 bases and J lost 1; bases outside the gene matches: 7. The CDR3: CASRTGGAGNTEAFF. The CDR3 DNA follows: TGTGCCAGTCGGACAGGGGGCGCGGGGAACACTGAAGCTTTCTTT.

The V gene is TRBV6-2 or TRBV6-3, the J gene TRBJ2-7; TRBD1 aligns across 12 bases. CDR3 length: 14 residues. Per the germline V gene, CDR1 is MNHEY and CDR2 is SVGEGT. Unmatched junction bases numbered 6, after V lost 5 bases and J lost 7 bases. The CDR3 bases are TGTGCCAGCAGTAGGGGACAGGGGGCCTTTGAGCAGTACTTC. This gives the protein CASSRGQGAFEQYF.

The V gene is TRBV21-1, the J gene TRBJ1-6; TRBD1 is the table's D call, not checked against the DNA. TRBV21-1 is deemed a pseudogene. This CDR3 is built from 17 residues. CDR3 in amino acids: CAPPRRGTSSYNSPLHF. For the CDR3, the DNA is TGTGCCCCCCCGAGAAGGGGGACGTCCTCCTATAATTCACCCCTCCACTTT.

V is TRBV18 and J is TRBJ2-5, with 7 bases matching TRBD2. Trimming cost V 5 bases and J 3 bases; bases outside gene matches: 3. The CDR3 has 13 amino acids. Germline V gene sequence: CDR1 KGHSH, CDR2 LQKENI. CDR3 residues: CASSRTREETQYF. As DNA, the CDR3 is TGTGCCAGCTCAAGGACTAGAGAAGAGACCCAGTACTTC.

The chain carries TRBV5-1 and TRBJ1-1; 7 nucleotides match TRBD1. Trimming at V came to 4 bases and at J to 5 bases, leaving 11 bases not matched to a gene. Per germline, CDR1 SGHRS and CDR2 YFSETQ. The CDR3 is 15 amino acids. CDR3 coding DNA: TGCGCCAGCAGCATCCAACAGGGGACGAGTACTGAAGCTTTCTTT. It translates to CASSIQQGTSTEAFF.

The chain uses TRBV6-1 and TRBJ1-2; D is possibly TRBD1 (6 bases). The CDR3 extends over 13 amino acids. In germline, CDR1 is MNHNS, CDR2 SASEGT. Between the trimmed V and J ends, which lost 3 bases and 4 bases, there was a span of 9 bases. CDR3 amino acids: CASSEVRGYGYTF. The DNA for the CDR3 is TGTGCCAGCAGTGAGGTCAGGGGCTATGGCTACACCTTC.

A single count supports this clone. This sequence joins TRBV7-3 and TRBJ2-7; 8 bases are a match to TRBD2. This CDR3 is 14 amino acids long. Germline loops: CDR1 SGHTA, CDR2 FQGTGA. With 3 bases clipped from V and 2 bases from J, the junction kept 3 bases outside the gene matches. The CDR3 region has the DNA TGTGCCAGCAGCTTCACTAGCGGTACCTACGAGCAGTACTTC. Protein: CASSFTSGTYEQYF.

This clone was observed a single time. The chain carries TRBV3-1 (or the pseudogene TRBV3-2) and TRBJ1-1; 7 positions match TRBD1. The V and J ends lost 4 bases and 5 bases, in that order; junction bases with no gene match: 13. Germline assignment: CDR1 LGHDT and CDR2 YNNKEL (reference sequence). The CDR3 has 16 residues. For the CDR3, the DNA is TGTGCCAGCAGCCCCCAGGGACAGAGCGGGTGGACTGAAGCTTTCTTT. This translates into CASSPQGQSGWTEAFF.

The CDR3, as DNA: TGTGCCAGCAGCGCCCGGACAGGGGAGGCAGATACGCAGTATTTT. Translation: CASSARTGEADTQYF. This chain connects TRBV2 to TRBJ2-3, with TRBD1 matching 9 bases. There are 15 residues in the CDR3. The germline V gene encodes CDR1 SNHLY and CDR2 FYNNEI. The V and J ends lost 6 bases and 4 bases, in that order; junction bases with no gene match: 8.

This rearrangement joins TRBV11-1 to TRBJ1-2, with D uncertain. The CDR3 is 13 amino acids. V was trimmed by 1 base and J by 6 bases, leaving 9 bases between them. CDR1 SGHAT and CDR2 FQDESV come from the germline V gene (reference sequence). CDR3 nucleotides: TGTGCCAGCAGCTTAGAATCCGGGAATGGCTACACCTTC. This codes for CASSLESGNGYTF.

The CDR3 region is CASSLGTGDQPQHF. CDR3 bases: TGTGCCAGCAGCTTGGGGACAGGAGATCAGCCCCAGCATTTT. The chain is built from TRBV7-9 and TRBJ1-5; TRBD1 matches 8 bases. CDR3 length: 14 residues. Germline values: CDR1 SEHNR, CDR2 FQNEAQ (reference sequence). V was pared by 3 bases and J by 5 bases, with 3 bases of the junction left unmatched.

The chain couples TRBV3-1 (or the pseudogene TRBV3-2) to TRBJ2-5; tentative D call: TRBD2 (6 bases). There are 14 residues in the CDR3. The germline CDR1 and CDR2 sequences are LGHDT and YNNKEL (reference sequence). V lost 3 bases and J 10 bases, leaving 18 bases between the germline ends. The DNA of the CDR3 is TGTGCCAGCAGCCACCGGGACCCGGGCGGGGACCAGTACTTC. Translated: CASSHRDPGGDQYF.

This clone was observed once. V usage is TRBV15 and J usage is TRBJ2-1; perhaps TRBD2 as D (6 bases). The CDR3 is made up of 15 amino acids. V dropped 6 bases and J dropped 9 bases, with 21 bases sitting between them. Germline V gene lookup returns CDR1 LNHNV and CDR2 YYDKDF (reference sequence). The CDR3 loop reads CATSSGTSGWVEQFF. Written as DNA, the CDR3 is TGTGCCACCAGTTCTGGGACCAGCGGGTGGGTTGAGCAGTTCTTC.

The chain recombines TRBV3-1 (or the pseudogene TRBV3-2) with TRBJ1-1; D may be TRBD1 (6 bases). Per germline, CDR1 LGHDT and CDR2 YNNKEL (reference sequence). Trimming pared 3 bases from V and 5 bases from J, leaving 7 bases between. The CDR3 runs to 12 residues. The CDR3 reads CASSHTGTEAFF. The CDR3 DNA reads as TGTGCCAGCAGCCATACAGGGACTGAAGCTTTCTTT.

The rearrangement uses TRBV4-2 and TRBJ2-1; 9 bases fit TRBD2. The CDR3 runs 16 residues. The germline V gene has CDR1 LGHNA and CDR2 YNFKEQ. J gave up 5 bases and V 0 bases, and 5 bases lay outside the gene matches. This CDR3 is CASSQEIGTSNNEQFF. In nucleotides, the CDR3 is TGTGCCAGCAGCCAAGAAATCGGGACTAGCAACAATGAGCAGTTCTTC.

This chain uses TRBV7-9 with TRBJ2-5; a weak D match, TRBD1 (6 bases). There are 13 residues in the CDR3. The V end lost 6 bases, the J end lost 3 bases, and 11 bases lay between the germline ends. Looked up from germline, CDR1 is SEHNR and CDR2 is FQNEAQ (reference sequence). The CDR3 protein is CASRPQGKETQYF. The DNA for the CDR3 is TGTGCCAGCAGGCCCCAGGGGAAAGAGACCCAGTACTTC.

This clone appeared a single time. This sequence joins TRBV5-1 and TRBJ2-3; 14 bases fit TRBD2. Germline V gives CDR1 SGHRS, CDR2 YFSETQ. V was pared by 4 bases and J by 3 bases, with 4 bases of the junction left unmatched. This CDR3 has 16 residues. As DNA, the CDR3 is TGCGCCAGCAGCAAGGGACTAGCGGGAGAAACAGATACGCAGTATTTT. Translated, it gives CASSKGLAGETDTQYF.

V is TRBV7-9 and J is TRBJ1-1; TRBD1 is a possible D gene (6 bases). The germline V gene has CDR1 SEHNR and CDR2 FQNEAQ (reference sequence). CDR3 size: 14 residues. Trimming cost V 2 bases and J 5 bases, with 12 bases left between them. CDR3 DNA: TGTGCCAGCAGCTTACGTCGTACAGGGACTGAAGCTTTCTTT. This codes for CASSLRRTGTEAFF.

Comment on this clone: The sample carries other DNA sequences with the same CDR3. V and J are TRBV18 and TRBJ1-5; no firm D call. V lost 2 bases, J lost 1 base, and 9 bases lay in between. Per the germline V gene, CDR1 is KGHSH and CDR2 is LQKENI. The CDR3 loop spans 15 amino acids. The CDR3 reads CASSPEQASNQPQHF. The CDR3 nucleotides are TGTGCCAGCTCACCAGAGCAGGCGAGCAATCAGCCCCAGCATTTT.